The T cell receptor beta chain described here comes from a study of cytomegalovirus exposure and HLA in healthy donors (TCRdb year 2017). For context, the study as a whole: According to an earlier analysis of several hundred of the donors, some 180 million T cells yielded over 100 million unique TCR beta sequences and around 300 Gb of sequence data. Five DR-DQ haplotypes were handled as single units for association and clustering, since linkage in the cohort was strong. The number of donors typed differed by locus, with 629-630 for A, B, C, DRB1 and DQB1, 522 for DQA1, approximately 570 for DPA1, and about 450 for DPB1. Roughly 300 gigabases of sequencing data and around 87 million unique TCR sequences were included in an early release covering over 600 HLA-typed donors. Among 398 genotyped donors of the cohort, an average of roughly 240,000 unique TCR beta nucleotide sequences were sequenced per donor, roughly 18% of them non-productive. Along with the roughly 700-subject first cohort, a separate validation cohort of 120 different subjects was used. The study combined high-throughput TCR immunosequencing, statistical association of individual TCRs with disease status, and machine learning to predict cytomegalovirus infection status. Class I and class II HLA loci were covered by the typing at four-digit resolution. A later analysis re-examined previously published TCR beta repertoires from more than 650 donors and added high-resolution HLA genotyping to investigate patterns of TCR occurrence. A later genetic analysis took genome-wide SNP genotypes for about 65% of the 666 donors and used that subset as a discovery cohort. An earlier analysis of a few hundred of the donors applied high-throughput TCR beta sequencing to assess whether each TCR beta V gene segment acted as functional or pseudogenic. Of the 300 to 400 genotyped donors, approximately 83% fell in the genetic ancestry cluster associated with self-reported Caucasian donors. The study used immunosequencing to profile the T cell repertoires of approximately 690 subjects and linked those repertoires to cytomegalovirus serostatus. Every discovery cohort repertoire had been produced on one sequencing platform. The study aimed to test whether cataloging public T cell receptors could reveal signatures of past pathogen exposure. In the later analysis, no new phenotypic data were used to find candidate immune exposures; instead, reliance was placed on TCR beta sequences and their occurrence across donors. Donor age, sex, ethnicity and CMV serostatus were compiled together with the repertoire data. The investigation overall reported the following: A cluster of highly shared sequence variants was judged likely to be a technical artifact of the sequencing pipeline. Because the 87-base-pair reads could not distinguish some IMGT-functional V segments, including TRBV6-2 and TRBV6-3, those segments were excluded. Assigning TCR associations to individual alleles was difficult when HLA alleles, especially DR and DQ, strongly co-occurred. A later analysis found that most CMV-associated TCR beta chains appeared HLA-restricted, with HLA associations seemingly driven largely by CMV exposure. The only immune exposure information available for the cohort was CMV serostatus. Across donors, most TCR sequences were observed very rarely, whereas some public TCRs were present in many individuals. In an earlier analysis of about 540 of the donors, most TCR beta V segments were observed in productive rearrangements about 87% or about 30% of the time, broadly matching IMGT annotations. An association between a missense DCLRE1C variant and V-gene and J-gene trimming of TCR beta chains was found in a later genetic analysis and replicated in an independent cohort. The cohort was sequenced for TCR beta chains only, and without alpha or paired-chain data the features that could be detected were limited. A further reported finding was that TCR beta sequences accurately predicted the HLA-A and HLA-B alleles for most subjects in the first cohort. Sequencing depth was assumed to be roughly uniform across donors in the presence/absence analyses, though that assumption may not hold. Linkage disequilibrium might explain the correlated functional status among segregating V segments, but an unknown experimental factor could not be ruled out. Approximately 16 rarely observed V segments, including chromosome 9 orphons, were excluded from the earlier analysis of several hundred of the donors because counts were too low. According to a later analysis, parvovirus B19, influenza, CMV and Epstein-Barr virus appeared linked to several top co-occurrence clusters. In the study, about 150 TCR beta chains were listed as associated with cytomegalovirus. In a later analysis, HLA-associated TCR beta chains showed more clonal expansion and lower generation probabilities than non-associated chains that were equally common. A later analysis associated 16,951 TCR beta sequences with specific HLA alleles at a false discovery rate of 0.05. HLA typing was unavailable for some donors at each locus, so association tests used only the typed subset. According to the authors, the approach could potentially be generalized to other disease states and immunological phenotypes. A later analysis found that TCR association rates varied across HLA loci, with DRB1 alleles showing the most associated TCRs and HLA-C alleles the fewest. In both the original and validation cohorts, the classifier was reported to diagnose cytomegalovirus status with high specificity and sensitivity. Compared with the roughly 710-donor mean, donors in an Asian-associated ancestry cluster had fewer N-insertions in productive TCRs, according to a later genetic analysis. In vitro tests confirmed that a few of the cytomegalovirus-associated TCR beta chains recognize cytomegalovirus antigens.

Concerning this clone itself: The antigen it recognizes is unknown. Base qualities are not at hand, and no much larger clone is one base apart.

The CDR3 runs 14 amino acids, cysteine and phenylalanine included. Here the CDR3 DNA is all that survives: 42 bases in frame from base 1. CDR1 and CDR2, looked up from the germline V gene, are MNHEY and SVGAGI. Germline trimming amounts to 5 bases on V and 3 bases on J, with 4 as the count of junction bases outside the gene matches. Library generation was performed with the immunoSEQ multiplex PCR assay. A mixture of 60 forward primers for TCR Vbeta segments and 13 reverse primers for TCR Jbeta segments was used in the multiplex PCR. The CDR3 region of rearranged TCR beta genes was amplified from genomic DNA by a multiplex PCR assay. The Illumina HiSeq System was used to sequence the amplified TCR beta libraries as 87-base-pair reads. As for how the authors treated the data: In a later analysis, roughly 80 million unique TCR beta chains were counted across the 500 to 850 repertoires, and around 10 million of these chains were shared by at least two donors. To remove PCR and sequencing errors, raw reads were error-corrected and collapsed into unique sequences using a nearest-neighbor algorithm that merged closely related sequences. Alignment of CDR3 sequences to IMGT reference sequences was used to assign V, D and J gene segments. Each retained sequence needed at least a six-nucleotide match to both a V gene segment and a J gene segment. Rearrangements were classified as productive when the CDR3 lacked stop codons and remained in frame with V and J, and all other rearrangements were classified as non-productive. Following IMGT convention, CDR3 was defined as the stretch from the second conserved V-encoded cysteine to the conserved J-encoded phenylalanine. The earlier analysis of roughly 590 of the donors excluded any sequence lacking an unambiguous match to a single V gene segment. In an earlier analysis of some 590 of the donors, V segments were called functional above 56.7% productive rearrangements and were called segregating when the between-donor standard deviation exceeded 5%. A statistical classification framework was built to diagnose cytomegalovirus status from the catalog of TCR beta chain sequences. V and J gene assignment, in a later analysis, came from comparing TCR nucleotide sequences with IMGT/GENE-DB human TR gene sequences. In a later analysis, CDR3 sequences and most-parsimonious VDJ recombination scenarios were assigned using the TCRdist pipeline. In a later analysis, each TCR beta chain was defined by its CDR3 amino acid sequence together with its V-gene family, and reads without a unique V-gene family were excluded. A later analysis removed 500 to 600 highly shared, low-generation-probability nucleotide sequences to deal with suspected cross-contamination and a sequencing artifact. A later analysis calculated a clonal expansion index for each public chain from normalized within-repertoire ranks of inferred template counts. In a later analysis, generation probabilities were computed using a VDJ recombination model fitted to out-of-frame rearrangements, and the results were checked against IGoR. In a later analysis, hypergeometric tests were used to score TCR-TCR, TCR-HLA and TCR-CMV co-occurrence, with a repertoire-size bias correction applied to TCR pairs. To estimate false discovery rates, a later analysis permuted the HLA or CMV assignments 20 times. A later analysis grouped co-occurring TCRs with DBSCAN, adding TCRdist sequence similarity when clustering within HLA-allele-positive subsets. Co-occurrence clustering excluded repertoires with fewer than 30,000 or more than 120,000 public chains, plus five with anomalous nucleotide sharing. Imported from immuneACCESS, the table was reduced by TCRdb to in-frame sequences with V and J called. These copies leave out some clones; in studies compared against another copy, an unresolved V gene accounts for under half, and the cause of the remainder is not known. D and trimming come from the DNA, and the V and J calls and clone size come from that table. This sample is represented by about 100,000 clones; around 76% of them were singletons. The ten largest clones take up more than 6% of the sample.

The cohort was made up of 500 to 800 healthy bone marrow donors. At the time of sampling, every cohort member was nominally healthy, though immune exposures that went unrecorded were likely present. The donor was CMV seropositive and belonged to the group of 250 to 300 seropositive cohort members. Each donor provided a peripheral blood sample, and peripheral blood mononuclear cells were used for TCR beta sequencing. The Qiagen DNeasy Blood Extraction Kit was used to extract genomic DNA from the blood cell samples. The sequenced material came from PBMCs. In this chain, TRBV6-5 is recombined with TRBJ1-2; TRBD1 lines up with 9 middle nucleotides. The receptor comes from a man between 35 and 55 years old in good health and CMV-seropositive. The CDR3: CASSLGQGYYGYTF. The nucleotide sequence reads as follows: TGTGCCAGCAGTCTGGGACAGGGATACTATGGCTACACCTTC.